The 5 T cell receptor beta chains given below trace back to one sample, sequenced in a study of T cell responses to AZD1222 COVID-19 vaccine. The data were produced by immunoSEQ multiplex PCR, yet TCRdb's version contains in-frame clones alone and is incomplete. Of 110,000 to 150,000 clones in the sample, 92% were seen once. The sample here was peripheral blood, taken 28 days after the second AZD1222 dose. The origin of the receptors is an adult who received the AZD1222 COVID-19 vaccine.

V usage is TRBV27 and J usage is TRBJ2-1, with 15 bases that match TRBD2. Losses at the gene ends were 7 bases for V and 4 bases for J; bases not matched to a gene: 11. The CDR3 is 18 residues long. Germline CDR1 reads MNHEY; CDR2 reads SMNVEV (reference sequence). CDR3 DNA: TGTGCCAGCACTCAGGGACTAGCGGGAGGAATAAGATACAATGAGCAGTTCTTC. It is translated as CASTQGLAGGIRYNEQFF.

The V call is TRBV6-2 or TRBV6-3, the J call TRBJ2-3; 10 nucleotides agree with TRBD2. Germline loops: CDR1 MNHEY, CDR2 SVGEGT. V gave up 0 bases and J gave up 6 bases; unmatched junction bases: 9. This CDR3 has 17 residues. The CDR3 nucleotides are TGTGCCAGCAGTTACTCGAAGGCTAGCGGGAGAAAGGATACGCAGTATTTT. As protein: CASSYSKASGRKDTQYF.

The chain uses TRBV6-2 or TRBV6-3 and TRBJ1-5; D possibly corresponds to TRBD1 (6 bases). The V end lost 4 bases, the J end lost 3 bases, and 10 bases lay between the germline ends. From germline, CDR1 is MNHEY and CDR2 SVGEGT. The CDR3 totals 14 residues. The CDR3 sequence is CASSFGGPNQPQHF. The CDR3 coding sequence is TGTGCCAGCAGTTTCGGGGGGCCCAATCAGCCCCAGCATTTT.

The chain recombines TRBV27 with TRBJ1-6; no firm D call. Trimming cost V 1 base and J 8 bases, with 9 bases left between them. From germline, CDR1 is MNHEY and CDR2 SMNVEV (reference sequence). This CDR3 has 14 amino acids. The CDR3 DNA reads TGTGCCAGCAGTTTATTCGGAGTGGATTCACCCCTCCACTTT. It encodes CASSLFGVDSPLHF.

DNA for the CDR3: TGTGCCAGCAGCGCCACAGGACGTGGAAACACCATATATTTT. Translated, it gives CASSATGRGNTIYF. J is TRBJ1-3 and V is TRBV9, with D perhaps TRBD1 (5 bases). CDR1 and CDR2 from the germline V gene are SGDLS and YYNGEE. V was shortened by 3 bases and J by 3 bases, with 10 bases between the two germline ends. This CDR3 is 14 amino acids long.